Below are 9 T cell receptor beta chains sequenced from a single sample in a study of blood T cell repertoires in COVID-19. Assay used: immunoSEQ multiplex PCR; TCRdb lists only in-frame clones, some missing. The table has hundreds of thousands of clones, roughly 88% seen once. Sequencing was carried out using PBMCs or T cells enriched from blood (not recorded which). The receptors originated from a woman aged 40-49 years with acute COVID-19.

This clone was counted between two and nine times. The CDR3: CASSLGAGGPNEQYF. CDR3 in DNA: TGTGCCAGCAGCTTAGGAGCGGGGGGCCCGAACGAGCAGTACTTC. The rearrangement joins TRBV7-9 to TRBJ2-7; 9 nucleotides agree with TRBD2. Trimming cost V 1 base and J 5 bases; bases outside gene matches: 6. Germline values: CDR1 SEHNR, CDR2 FQNEAQ (reference sequence). The CDR3 consists of 15 residues.

The chain has TRBV13 and TRBJ2-2; D is undetermined. CDR3 length: 14 amino acids. The germline V gene has CDR1 PRHDT and CDR2 FYEKMQ (reference sequence). With 4 bases removed from V and 1 base from J, the gap between germline ends came to 7 bases. The CDR3 region is CASSSTKNTGELFF. The CDR3 DNA sequence: TGTGCCAGCAGCTCCACAAAGAACACCGGGGAGCTGTTTTTT.

The chain joins TRBV19 to TRBJ1-2; D possibly corresponds to TRBD1 (6 bases). The CDR3 sequence is 14 residues long. The ends were cut back, 5 bases at V and 2 bases at J, with 12 bases in the middle. From germline, CDR1 is LNHDA and CDR2 SQIVND (reference sequence). The chain's CDR3 is CASSQGHGNYGYTF. The CDR3 region has the DNA TGTGCCAGTAGTCAGGGGCACGGCAACTATGGCTACACCTTC.

The chain is built from TRBV2 and TRBJ2-5; 7 bases line up with TRBD1. This CDR3 is built from 14 residues. From germline, CDR1 is SNHLY and CDR2 FYNNEI. V was pared by 6 bases and J by 1 base, with 5 bases of the junction left unmatched. CDR3: CASSHRDSQETQYF. The CDR3 DNA follows: TGTGCCAGCAGCCACCGGGACAGCCAAGAGACCCAGTACTTC.

The CDR3 nucleotides read TGTGCCAGCAGCTTCAGTTCCCGGGGGACCAACACCGGGGAGCTGTTTTTT. This gives the protein CASSFSSRGTNTGELFF. V usage is TRBV7-9 and J usage is TRBJ2-2, with D perhaps matching TRBD2 (6 bases). Germline V gene data show CDR1 as SEHNR and CDR2 as FQNEAQ (reference sequence). The CDR3 has 17 amino acids. V was pared by 3 bases and J by 2 bases, with 16 bases between.

The J gene is TRBJ2-5, the V gene TRBV25-1, with D possibly matching TRBD2 (6 bases). The V gene's germline CDR1 is MGHDK and CDR2 SYGVNS. Between the trimmed V and J ends, which lost 2 bases and 7 bases, there was a span of 20 bases. The CDR3 is 16 amino acids. The CDR3 DNA reads as TGTGCCAGCAGTGAACCTTCAAGAGGGAGGAGAGGGACCCAGTACTTC. This sequence encodes CASSEPSRGRRGTQYF. The full variable domain, its missing parts supplied by reference TRBV25-1 and TRBJ2-5, is EADIYQTPRYLVIGTGKKITLECSQTMGHDKMYWYQQDPGMELHLIHYSYGVNSTEKGDLSSESTVSRIRTEHFPLTLESARPSHTSQYLCASSEPSRGRRGTQYFGPGTRLLVL.

The chain links TRBV7-9 to TRBJ1-2, with TRBD1 matching 7 bases. This CDR3 is 14 amino acids long. Germline V gene data show CDR1 as SEHNR and CDR2 as FQNEAQ (reference sequence). V was clipped by 1 base and J by 4 bases; unmatched bases: 3. The DNA for the CDR3 is TGTGCCAGCAGCTTAGACGGACAGGCCTATGGCTACACCTTC. The encoded protein is CASSLDGQAYGYTF.

Here the CDR3 DNA reads TGCGCCAGCAGCCAAGGGACTAGCGCGGACTACGAGCAGTACTTC. It yields the protein CASSQGTSADYEQYF. The chain carries TRBV4-1 and TRBJ2-7; TRBD2 agrees at 9 bases. Per germline, CDR1 MGHRA and CDR2 YSYEKL. CDR3 length: 15 amino acids. Unmatched junction bases numbered 4, after V lost 1 base and J lost 3 bases.

The chain combines TRBV11-2 with TRBJ2-5; TRBD2 matches 9 bases. V gave up 3 bases and J gave up 4 bases; unmatched junction bases: 6. The CDR3 runs 15 residues. Per the germline V gene, CDR1 is SGHAT and CDR2 is FQNNGV. CDR3: CASSLGAGGGETQYF. The CDR3 coding sequence is TGTGCCAGCAGCTTGGGAGCGGGGGGTGGAGAGACCCAGTACTTC.